Described below is a single T cell receptor (beta chain) sequence and its context. Assay used: immunoSEQ multiplex PCR; TCRdb lists only in-frame clones, some missing. The sample has 40,000 or so clones, approximately 92% seen once. V gave up 1 base and J gave up 6 bases; unmatched junction bases: 6. The germline gives CDR1 KGHSH, CDR2 LQKENI. The CDR3 has 14 amino acids. This record belongs to a study of a mutant IDH1 vaccine in newly diagnosed glioma. Time point defined: baseline, week 1 (first vaccination visit). Treatment reported: pre-vaccination baseline after standard-of-care therapy. The chain has TRBV18 and TRBJ2-7; 7 nucleotides match TRBD1. The sequencing here drew on PBMCs, taken from a glioma patient treated with radiotherapy, temozolomide or both. The receptor was isolated from a man aged 18-30 years with glioma. The CDR3 region has the DNA TGTGCCAGCTCACCACGACAGGGTTCAGGCGAGCAGTACTTC. It encodes CASSPRQGSGEQYF.